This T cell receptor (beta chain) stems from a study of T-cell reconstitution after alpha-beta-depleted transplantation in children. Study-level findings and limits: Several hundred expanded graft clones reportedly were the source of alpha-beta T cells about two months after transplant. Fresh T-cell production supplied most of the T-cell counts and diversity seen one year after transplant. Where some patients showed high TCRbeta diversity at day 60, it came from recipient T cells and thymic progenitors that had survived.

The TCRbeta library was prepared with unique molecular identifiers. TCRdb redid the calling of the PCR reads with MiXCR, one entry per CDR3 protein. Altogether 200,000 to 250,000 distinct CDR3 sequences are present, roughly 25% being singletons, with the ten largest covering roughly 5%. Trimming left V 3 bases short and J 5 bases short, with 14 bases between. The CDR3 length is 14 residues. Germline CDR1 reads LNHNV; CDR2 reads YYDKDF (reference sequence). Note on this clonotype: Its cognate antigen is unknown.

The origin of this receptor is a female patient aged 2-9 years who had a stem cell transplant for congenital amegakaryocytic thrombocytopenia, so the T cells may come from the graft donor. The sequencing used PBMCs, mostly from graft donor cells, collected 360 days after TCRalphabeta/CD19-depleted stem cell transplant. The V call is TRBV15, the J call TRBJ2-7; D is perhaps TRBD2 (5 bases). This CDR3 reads CATSRDFRADEQYF. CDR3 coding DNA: TGTGCCACCAGCAGGGATTTCAGAGCGGACGAGCAGTACTTC.